This T cell receptor (beta chain) originates from a study of T cell changes during pregnancy in multiple sclerosis. This table comes from immunoSEQ multiplex PCR, and its TCRdb copy is limited to in-frame clones, with some not included. The sample contains approximately 32,000 clones, roughly 90% of which appear only once. Looked up from germline, CDR1 is MNHNS and CDR2 is SASEGT. The CDR3 covers 15 residues. Deletions cut 2 bases from V and 1 base from J, with 8 bases between. The receptor comes from a female donor in good health, enrolled as a control in a pregnancy study. The chain has TRBV6-1 and TRBJ2-2, with D possibly being TRBD2 (6 bases). The sequencing used peripheral blood, collected in the third trimester of pregnancy. CDR3 amino acids: CASSESAGNTGELFF. The CDR3 DNA reads as TGTGCCAGCAGTGAATCAGCGGGGAACACCGGGGAGCTGTTTTTT.